The clone carrying this TCR beta chain came up many times. The antigen is not known. The library was made from cDNA and included unique molecular identifiers. The authors obtained roughly 0.5 million cDNA molecules from roughly 1 to 10 million T cells. One entry per CDR3 protein, called by TCRdb with MiXCR from the PCR reads. This table holds roughly 200,000 distinct CDR3 sequences, roughly 28% found once. This sample was taken from a study of post-analysis software for immune sequencing data. In the study overall: Patients had relapsing-remitting, secondary progressive or progressive-relapsing multiple sclerosis; some lacked subtype. Study findings and constraints: Five TRBV segments, including TRBV5-6, TRBV5-1 and TRBV20-1, were more frequent in patients than controls. Significantly decreased normalized Chao1 diversity was recorded for multiple sclerosis patients relative to controls.

Germline assignment: CDR1 SGHTA and CDR2 FQGNSA. The V and J ends lost 5 bases and 0 bases respectively, with 14 bases between them. CDR3 length equals 16 residues. The source material was blood. This clonotype was obtained from a girl aged 2-17 years with multiple sclerosis. This sequence joins TRBV7-2 and TRBJ2-1; the D gene could be TRBD1 or TRBD2 (5 bases each). CDR3 sequence reads: CASSPWAGGSYNEQFF. The CDR3 DNA is TGTGCCAGCAGCCCCTGGGCTGGGGGCTCCTACAATGAGCAGTTCTTC.